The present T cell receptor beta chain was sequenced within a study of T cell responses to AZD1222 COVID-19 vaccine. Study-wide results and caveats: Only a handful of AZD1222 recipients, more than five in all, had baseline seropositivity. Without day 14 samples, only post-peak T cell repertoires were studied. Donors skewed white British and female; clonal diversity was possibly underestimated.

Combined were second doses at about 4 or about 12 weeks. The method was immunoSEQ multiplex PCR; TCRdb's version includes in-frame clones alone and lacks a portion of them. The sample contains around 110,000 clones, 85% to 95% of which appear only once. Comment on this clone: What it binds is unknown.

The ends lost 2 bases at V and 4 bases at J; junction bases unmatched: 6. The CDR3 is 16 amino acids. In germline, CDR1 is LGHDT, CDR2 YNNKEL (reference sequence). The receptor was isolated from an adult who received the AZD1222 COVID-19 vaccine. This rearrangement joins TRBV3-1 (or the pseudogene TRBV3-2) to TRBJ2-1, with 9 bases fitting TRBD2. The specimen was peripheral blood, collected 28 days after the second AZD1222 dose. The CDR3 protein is CASSQIAGVGYNEQFF. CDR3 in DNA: TGTGCCAGCAGCCAAATAGCGGGAGTGGGGTACAATGAGCAGTTCTTC.